This T cell receptor (beta chain) was captured in a study of neurological immune-mediated disorders. TCRdb used MiXCR to reprocess the 5' RACE reads, holding one entry per CDR3 protein. Among around 83,000 distinct CDR3 sequences, roughly 14% were seen once, and the ten largest hold roughly 6.8%. Germline V CDR1 and CDR2: MNHEY, SVGAGI. V was clipped by 0 bases and J by 1 base; unmatched bases: 5. This CDR3 has 16 residues. There are many counts of this clonotype. No antigen is known for it. General study results and limits: The greatest TCR clonal expansion occurred in HTLV-1-associated myelopathy and the least in multiple sclerosis, which fell below healthy controls.

Specimen: PBMCs. The genes are TRBV6-5 and TRBJ2-5; 7 bases line up with TRBD2. This clonotype was obtained from a woman aged 45-60 years in good health. The CDR3: CASSYSGDYPQETQYF. Here the CDR3 DNA reads TGTGCCAGCAGTTACTCCGGGGACTACCCCCAAGAGACCCAGTACTTC.